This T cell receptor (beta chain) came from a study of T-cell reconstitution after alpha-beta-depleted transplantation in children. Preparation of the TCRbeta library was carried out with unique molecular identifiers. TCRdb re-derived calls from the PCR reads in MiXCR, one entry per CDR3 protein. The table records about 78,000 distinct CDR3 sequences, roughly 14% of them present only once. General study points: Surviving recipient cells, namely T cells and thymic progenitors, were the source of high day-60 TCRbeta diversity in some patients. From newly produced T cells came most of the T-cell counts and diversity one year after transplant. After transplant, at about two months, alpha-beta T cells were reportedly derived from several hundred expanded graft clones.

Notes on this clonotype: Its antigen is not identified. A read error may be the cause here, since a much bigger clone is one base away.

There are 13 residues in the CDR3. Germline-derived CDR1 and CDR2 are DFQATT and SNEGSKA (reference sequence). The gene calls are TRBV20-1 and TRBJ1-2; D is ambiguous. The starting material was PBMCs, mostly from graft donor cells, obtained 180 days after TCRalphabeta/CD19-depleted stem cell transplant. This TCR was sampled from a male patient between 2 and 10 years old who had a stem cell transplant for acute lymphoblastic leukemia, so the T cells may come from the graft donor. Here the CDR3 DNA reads TGCAGTGCTAGAGAACATTTTAACTATGGCGACACCTTC. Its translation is CSAREHFNYGDTF.